This entry lists 16 T cell receptor beta chains sequenced from one sample in a study of beta chain features in type 1 diabetes (dated by TCRdb to between 2018 and 2020). Their cognate antigens are unknown. Library creation used the immunoSEQ multiplex PCR assay. The High Capacity cDNA Reverse Transcription Kit was used to reverse transcribe all of the isolated RNA, meaning that expressed TCRB transcripts were what got sequenced. Sourced from immuneACCESS, this table was stored by TCRdb with only in-frame sequences that have V and J called. A share of the clones is absent; for the studies checked, an unresolved V gene accounts for under half, and the remainder has no known explanation. Within this sample are 130,000 or so clones, with approximately 15% of them counted one time only. Roughly 2.5% of the sample is held by the ten biggest clonotypes. The study at large found these results: A moderate but significant shortening of TCRB CDR3 length was observed in type 1 diabetes patients in all four CD4+ subsets.

The sequenced sample consisted of central memory CD4+ T cells from blood. The receptors originated from a man younger than 30 with type 1 diabetes.

Only a few counts were recorded for this clone. The CDR3 is CASSEGSYEQYF. As DNA, the CDR3 is TGTGCCAGCAGTGAGGGCAGCTACGAGCAGTACTTC. V usage is TRBV6-1 and J usage is TRBJ2-5; D is ambiguous. The J call may be faulty, since TRBJ2-7 better matches the DNA end. From germline, CDR1 is MNHNS and CDR2 SASEGT. The CDR3 runs 12 residues.

The chain joins TRBV29-1 to TRBJ2-7, with D maybe TRBD2 (6 bases). The CDR3 extends over 11 amino acids. CDR1 and CDR2 from the germline V gene are SQVTM and ANQGSEA. The V end lost 2 bases, the J end lost 6 bases, and 8 bases lay between the germline ends. In DNA form, the CDR3 reads TGCAGCGTTGAATCCGGGGGCGAGCAGTACTTC. It yields the protein CSVESGGEQYF.

This clone was counted ten times or more. The chain is built from TRBV9 and TRBJ1-1; D uncertain. The germline V gene has CDR1 SGDLS and CDR2 YYNGEE. V lost 4 bases and J 0 bases, leaving 13 bases between the germline ends. There are 15 residues in the CDR3. The CDR3 region has the DNA TGTGCCAGCAGCACCCATCTGGAGATGAACACTGAAGCTTTCTTT. Translation: CASSTHLEMNTEAFF.

This sequence joins TRBV14 and TRBJ2-7, with 7 nucleotides matching TRBD1. This CDR3 has 13 amino acids. The germline V gene has CDR1 SGHDN and CDR2 FVKESK. With 5 bases clipped from V and 2 bases from J, the junction kept 3 bases outside the gene matches. The DNA for the CDR3 is TGTGCCAGCAGCTACGGGACAGCCTACGAGCAGTACTTC. Translated, it gives CASSYGTAYEQYF.

In this sample, this clone turned up a few times. This chain connects TRBV6-6 to TRBJ2-7; 7 bases align to TRBD2. Germline V gene sequence: CDR1 MNHNY, CDR2 SVGAGI (reference sequence). The V gene end was trimmed by 1 base and the J gene end by 5 bases; junction bases not matched to a gene: 5. The CDR3 covers 14 residues. The CDR3 here is CASSYWGGRNEQYF. The CDR3 DNA follows: TGTGCCAGCAGTTACTGGGGGGGGAGAAACGAGCAGTACTTC.

This clone was detected a few times. The chain links TRBV18 to TRBJ2-7; 7 bases line up with TRBD2. V trimming: 1 base; J trimming: 6 bases; junction bases outside the gene matches: 3. The length of the CDR3 is 13 residues. Germline V gene sequence: CDR1 KGHSH, CDR2 LQKENI. The CDR3 DNA reads TGTGCCAGCTCACCACGGGGAGGGACCGAGCAGTACTTC. This sequence encodes CASSPRGGTEQYF.

The V call is TRBV6-5, the J call TRBJ2-3, with D perhaps TRBD2 (6 bases). With 5 bases removed from V and 2 bases from J, the gap between germline ends came to 8 bases. The CDR3 has 13 amino acids. Germline-derived CDR1 and CDR2 are MNHEY and SVGAGI. CDR3 sequence reads: CASSRDFTDTQYF. The CDR3 bases are TGTGCCAGCAGTCGGGACTTCACAGATACGCAGTATTTT.

CDR3 residues: CAWSEKGLAGNEQFF. For the CDR3, the DNA is TGTGCCTGGAGTGAAAAGGGACTAGCGGGTAATGAGCAGTTCTTC. The chain has TRBV30 and TRBJ2-1; 12 nucleotides line up with TRBD2. The V and J ends lost 1 base and 7 bases, in that order; junction bases with no gene match: 5. The length of the CDR3 is 15 residues. CDR1 is GTSNPN and CDR2 is SVGIG in the germline V gene (reference sequence).

The chain has TRBV6-5 and TRBJ2-4; TRBD1 or TRBD2 may be the D gene (5 bases each). V dropped 9 bases and J dropped 8 bases, with 17 bases sitting between them. The CDR3 runs to 13 residues. Germline CDR1 and CDR2: MNHEY and SVGAGI. CDR3 coding DNA: TGTGCCAGAAAACCCGAGAGGGGTTACATTCAGTACTTC. It is translated as CARKPERGYIQYF.

This clone was observed a handful of times. This probably arose from a read error, given a far larger clone one base away. This sequence joins TRBV29-1 and TRBJ1-2, with D hard to call. Trimming pared 0 bases from V and 2 bases from J, leaving 10 bases between. Germline CDR1 reads SQVTM; CDR2 reads ANQGSEA. This CDR3 spans 14 amino acids. The chain's CDR3 is CSVEDGVPNYGYTF. The DNA of the CDR3 is TGCAGCGTTGAAGACGGGGTTCCCAACTATGGCTACACCTTC.

The J gene is TRBJ2-1, the V gene TRBV13, with D possibly called TRBD1 or TRBD2 (6 bases each). There are 14 residues in the CDR3. V shed 4 bases and J shed 2 bases, with 9 bases lying between them. Germline values: CDR1 PRHDT, CDR2 FYEKMQ (reference sequence). In nucleotides, the CDR3 is TGTGCCAGCAGCTCTCGGGGGCCCTACAATGAGCAGTTCTTC. Amino acid sequence: CASSSRGPYNEQFF.

This chain joins TRBV5-1 and TRBJ2-4; D may be TRBD1 (6 bases). Germline CDR1 is SGHRS and CDR2 is YFSETQ. V lost 4 bases to trimming and J lost 8 bases, with 22 bases between them. This CDR3 is 16 amino acids long. As DNA, the CDR3 is TGCGCCAGCAGCCCGAGCACGGACAGTTCAGGCGACATTCAGTACTTC. Residues: CASSPSTDSSGDIQYF.

This chain joins TRBV5-7 and TRBJ2-3; D might be TRBD2 (5 bases). TRBV5-7 is labeled an ORF, and its function is uncertain. This CDR3 region has 13 residues. The ends were cut back, 6 bases at V and 7 bases at J, with 15 bases in the middle. CDR3 sequence reads: CASTTVGVHTQYF. The CDR3 DNA sequence: TGTGCCAGCACCACGGTCGGGGTGCATACGCAGTATTTT.

V and J are TRBV30 and TRBJ2-5; D call uncertain. Trimming shortened V by 0 bases and J by 7 bases, and 12 bases separated the two germline ends. CDR1 is GTSNPN, CDR2 SVGIG, per germline (reference sequence). The CDR3 is 13 residues long. The CDR3 region has the DNA TGTGCCTGGAGTGTAAACCGGCGCGGGACCCAGTACTTC. Its translation is CAWSVNRRGTQYF.

This clone was detected only a few times. The chain carries TRBV30 and TRBJ2-6; unclear D gene. CDR1 GTSNPN and CDR2 SVGIG come from the germline V gene (reference sequence). With 5 bases removed from V and 2 bases from J, the gap between germline ends came to 10 bases. This CDR3 has 14 residues. The CDR3 DNA follows: TGTGCCTGGGTGAGAAAGACTGGGGCCAACGTCCTGACTTTC. This codes for CAWVRKTGANVLTF. The entire variable domain, with the rest obtained from reference TRBV30 and TRBJ2-6, is as follows: SQTIHQWPATLVQPVGSPLSLECTVEGTSNPNLYWYRQAAGRGLQLLFYSVGIGQISSEVPQNLSASRPQDRQFILSSKKLLLSDSGFYLCAWVRKTGANVLTFGAGSRLTVL.

There are many counts of this clone. The rearrangement joins TRBV2 to TRBJ2-4; TRBD1 agrees at 8 bases. This CDR3 comprises 14 residues. J lost 9 bases, V lost 6 bases, and 10 bases had no gene match. The V gene's germline CDR1 is SNHLY and CDR2 FYNNEI. CDR3 in amino acids: CASRTDRERSIQYF. As DNA, the CDR3 is TGTGCCAGCAGGACGGACAGGGAGAGATCCATTCAGTACTTC.